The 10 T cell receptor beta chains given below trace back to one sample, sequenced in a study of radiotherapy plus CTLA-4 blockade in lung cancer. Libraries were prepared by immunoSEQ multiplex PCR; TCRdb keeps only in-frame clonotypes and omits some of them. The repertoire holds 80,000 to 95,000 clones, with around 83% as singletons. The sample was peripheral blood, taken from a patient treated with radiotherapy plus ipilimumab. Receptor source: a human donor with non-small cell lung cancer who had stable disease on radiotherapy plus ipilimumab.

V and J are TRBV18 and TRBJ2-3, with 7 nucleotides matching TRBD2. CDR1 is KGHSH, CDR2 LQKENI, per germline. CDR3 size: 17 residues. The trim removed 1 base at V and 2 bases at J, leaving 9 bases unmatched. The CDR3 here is CASSPRGAGSLTDTQYF. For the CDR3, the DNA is TGTGCCAGCTCACCACGCGGAGCGGGGTCCCTCACAGATACGCAGTATTTT.

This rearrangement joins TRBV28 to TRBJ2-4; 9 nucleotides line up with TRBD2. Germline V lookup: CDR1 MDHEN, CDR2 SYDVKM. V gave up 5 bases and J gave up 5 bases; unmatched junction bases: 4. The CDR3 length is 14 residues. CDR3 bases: TGTGCCAGCAGTAAGATAGCGGGAGAAAACATTCAGTACTTC. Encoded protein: CASSKIAGENIQYF.

CDR3 nucleotide sequence: TGTGCCTGGAGCTCTGGGGGTGATCAGCCCCAGCATTTT. Protein sequence: CAWSSGGDQPQHF. The chain has TRBV30 and TRBJ1-5, with D perhaps TRBD1 (5 bases). The CDR3 covers 13 residues. The V and J ends lost 3 bases and 5 bases respectively, with 11 bases between them. Per germline, CDR1 GTSNPN and CDR2 SVGIG (reference sequence).

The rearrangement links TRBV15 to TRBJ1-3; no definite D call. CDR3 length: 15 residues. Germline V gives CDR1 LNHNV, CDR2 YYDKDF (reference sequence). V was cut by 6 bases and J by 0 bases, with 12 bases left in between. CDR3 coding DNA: TGTGCCACCAGGGGCCTTTACAGCTCTGGAAACACCATATATTTT. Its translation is CATRGLYSSGNTIYF.

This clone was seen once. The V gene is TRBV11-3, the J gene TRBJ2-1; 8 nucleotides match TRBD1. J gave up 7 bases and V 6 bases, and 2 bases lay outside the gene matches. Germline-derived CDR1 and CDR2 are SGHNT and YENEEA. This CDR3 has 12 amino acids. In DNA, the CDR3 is TGTGCCAGCAGTTACAGGGGGAATGAGCAGTTCTTC. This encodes CASSYRGNEQFF.

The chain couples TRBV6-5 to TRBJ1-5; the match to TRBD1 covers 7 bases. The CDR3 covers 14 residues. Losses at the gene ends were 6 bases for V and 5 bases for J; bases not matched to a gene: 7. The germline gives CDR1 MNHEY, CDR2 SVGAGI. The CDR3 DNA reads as TGTGCCAGCAGGCAGACAGGGACCCATCAGCCCCAGCATTTT. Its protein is CASRQTGTHQPQHF.

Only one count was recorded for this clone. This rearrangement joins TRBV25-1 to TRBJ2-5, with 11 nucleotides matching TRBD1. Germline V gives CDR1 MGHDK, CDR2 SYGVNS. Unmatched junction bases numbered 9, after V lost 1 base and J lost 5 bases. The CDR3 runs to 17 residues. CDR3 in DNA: TGTGCCAGCAGTGAATCTCGGACAGGGGGCTTTTCTGAGACCCAGTACTTC. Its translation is CASSESRTGGFSETQYF.

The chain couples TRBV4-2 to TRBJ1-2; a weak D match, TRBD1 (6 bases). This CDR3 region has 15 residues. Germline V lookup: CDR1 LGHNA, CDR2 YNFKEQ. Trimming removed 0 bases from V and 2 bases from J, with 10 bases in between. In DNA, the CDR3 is TGTGCCAGCAGCCAAGAGGGGGGCAAGAACTATGGCTACACCTTC. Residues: CASSQEGGKNYGYTF.

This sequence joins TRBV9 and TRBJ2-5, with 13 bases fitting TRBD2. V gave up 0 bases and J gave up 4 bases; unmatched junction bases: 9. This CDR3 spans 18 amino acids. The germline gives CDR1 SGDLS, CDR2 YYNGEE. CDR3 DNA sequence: TGTGCCAGCAGCGTAGAGGGACTAGCGGGAATTGGCAGAGAGACCCAGTACTTC. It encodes CASSVEGLAGIGRETQYF.

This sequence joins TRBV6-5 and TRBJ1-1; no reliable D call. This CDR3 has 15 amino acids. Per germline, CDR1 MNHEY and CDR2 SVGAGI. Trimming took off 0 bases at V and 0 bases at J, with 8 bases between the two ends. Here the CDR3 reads CASSYSRGLNTEAFF. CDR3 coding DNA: TGTGCCAGCAGTTACTCTCGGGGATTGAACACTGAAGCTTTCTTT.